The T cell receptor beta chain described here comes from a study of tumor-infiltrating lymphocytes in oesophageal squamous cell carcinoma. A single record per CDR3 protein comes from TCRdb applying MiXCR to the PCR reads. The sample shows some 12,000 distinct CDR3 sequences, around 53% of them seen only once. This clonotype was found many times. The CDR3 is 13 amino acids. Trimming pared 4 bases from V and 10 bases from J, leaving 14 bases between. Per germline, CDR1 SNHLY and CDR2 FYNNEI. The clonotype was recovered from a male donor with esophageal squamous cell carcinoma. Material for sequencing was esophageal tumor tissue. The chain is built from TRBV2 and TRBJ2-1, with D unresolved. In DNA, the CDR3 is TGTGCCAGCAGTGTGGACCCAGATCTAGAGCAGTTCTTC. Translating it yields CASSVDPDLEQFF.